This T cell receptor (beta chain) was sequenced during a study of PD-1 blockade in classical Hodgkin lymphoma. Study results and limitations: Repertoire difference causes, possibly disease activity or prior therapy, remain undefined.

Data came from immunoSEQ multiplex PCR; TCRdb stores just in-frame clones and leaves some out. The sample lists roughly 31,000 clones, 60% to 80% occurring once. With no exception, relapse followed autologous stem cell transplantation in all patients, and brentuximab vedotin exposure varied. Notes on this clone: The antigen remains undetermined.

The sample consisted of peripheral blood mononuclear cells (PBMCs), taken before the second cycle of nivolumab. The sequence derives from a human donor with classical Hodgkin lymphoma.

The chain's CDR3 is CASSLGSKQETQYF. The CDR3, as DNA: TGTGCCAGCAGCTTGGGCAGCAAACAAGAGACCCAGTACTTC. The chain uses TRBV7-6 and TRBJ2-5, with no clear D. Per the germline V gene, CDR1 is SGHVS and CDR2 is FNYEAQ. The CDR3 contains 14 residues. V was clipped by 3 bases and J by 2 bases, with 10 bases between them.